Listed below are T cell receptor beta chains from one sample, sequenced in a study. One entry per CDR3 protein, called by TCRdb with MiXCR from the 5' RACE reads. The sample contains fewer than 15,000 distinct CDR3 sequences, 20% to 25% of which appear only once. Specimen: naive CD4+ T cells sorted from blood. Receptors were obtained from a female donor with breast cancer. Both conserved end residues are part of each CDR3. D genes are given only for firm matches. The listing skips clone size in some rows; elsewhere it reads once, few, many or a size class.

d_gene	v_gene	j_gene	abundance	CDR3aa	CDR3nt
TRBD2	TRBV7-6	TRBJ2-1	medium-sized	CASSFEREIFREQFF	TGTGCCAGCAGCTTTGAGCGGGAGATCTTCAGGGAGCAGTTCTTC
TRBD1	TRBV19	TRBJ2-7	few	CASSRTGGRSYEQYF	TGTGCCAGTAGCCGAACAGGGGGAAGATCCTACGAGCAGTACTTC
TRBD2	TRBV9	TRBJ2-5	few	CASSPRTLAGETQYF	TGTGCCAGCAGCCCCCGGACGCTAGCGGGAGAGACCCAGTACTTC
-	TRBV5-1	TRBJ1-4	-	CASSLTGANEKLFF	TGCGCCAGCAGCTTGACAGGAGCTAATGAAAAACTGTTTTTT
TRBD1	TRBV30	TRBJ1-5	few	CAWSVQGQGATQPQHF	TGTGCCTGGAGTGTACAGGGACAGGGGGCAACACAGCCCCAGCATTTT
-	TRBV11-2	TRBJ2-7	many	CASSPTAAYEQYF	TGTGCCAGCAGCCCGACAGCAGCCTACGAGCAGTACTTC
-	TRBV25-1	TRBJ2-5	many	CASSLPGAETQYF	TGTGCCAGCAGCCTACCAGGGGCAGAGACCCAGTACTTC
TRBD2	TRBV5-4	TRBJ2-7	-	CASSRGTSGRSATAEQCF	TGTGCCAGCAGCCGCGGGACTAGCGGGAGATCAGCAACTGCCGAGCAGTGCTTC
-	TRBV6-5	TRBJ2-1	medium-sized	CASSYSGLEQFF	TGTGCCAGCAGTTACTCGGGGCTAGAGCAGTTCTTC
-	TRBV7-9	TRBJ1-1	medium-sized	CASSMGHMNTEAFF	TGTGCCAGCAGCATGGGACATATGAACACTGAAGCTTTCTTT
-	TRBV13	TRBJ1-1	few	CASSLGFRRNTEAFF	TGTGCCAGCAGCTTAGGATTTAGACGGAACACTGAAGCTTTCTTT
TRBD1	TRBV6-1	TRBJ1-2	-	CASGHRGPYYGYTF	TGTGCCAGCGGTCACAGGGGGCCCTACTATGGCTACACCTTC
-	TRBV5-1	TRBJ2-4	few	CASSLALGQPGSKNIQYF	TGCGCCAGCAGCTTGGCCTTAGGACAGCCTGGGAGCAAAAACATTCAGTACTTC
-	TRBV5-1	TRBJ2-5	-	CASSFFSEVSGTQYF	TGCGCCAGCAGCTTTTTCTCAGAGGTTTCAGGGACCCAGTACTTC
-	TRBV7-9	TRBJ2-1	medium-sized	CASSPLQGYNNEQFF	TGTGCCAGCAGCCCGTTGCAGGGGTATAACAATGAGCAGTTCTTC
-	TRBV6-5	TRBJ1-2	-	CASSLRPGRRAGGGYTF	TGTGCCAGCAGTCTACGACCCGGTCGAAGGGCCGGGGGGGGCTACACCTTC
TRBD2	TRBV4-2	TRBJ2-1	-	CASSSSTSAVAYNEQFF	TGTGCCAGCAGCTCCTCGACTAGCGCCGTAGCCTACAATGAGCAGTTCTTC
-	TRBV5-1	TRBJ2-7	-	CASSSNYEQYF	TGCGCCAGCAGCTCGAATTACGAGCAGTACTTC